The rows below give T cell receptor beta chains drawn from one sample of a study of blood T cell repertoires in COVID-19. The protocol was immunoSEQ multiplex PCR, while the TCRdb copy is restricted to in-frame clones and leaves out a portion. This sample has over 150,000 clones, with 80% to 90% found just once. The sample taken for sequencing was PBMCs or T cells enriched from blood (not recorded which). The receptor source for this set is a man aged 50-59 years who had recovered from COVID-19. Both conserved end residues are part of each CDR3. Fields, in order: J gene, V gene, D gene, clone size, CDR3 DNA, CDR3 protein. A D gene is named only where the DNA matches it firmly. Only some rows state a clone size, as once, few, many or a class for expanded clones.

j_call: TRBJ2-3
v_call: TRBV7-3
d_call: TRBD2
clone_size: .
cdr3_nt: TGTGCCAGCAGCTTAACGTCCCTAGCGGGGGGGACGCAGTATTTT
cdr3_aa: CASSLTSLAGGTQYF

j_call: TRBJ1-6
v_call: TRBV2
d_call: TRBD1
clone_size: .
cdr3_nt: TGTGCCAGCAGTGGAGGACAGGGTCGGTCACCCCTCCACTTT
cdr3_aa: CASSGGQGRSPLHF

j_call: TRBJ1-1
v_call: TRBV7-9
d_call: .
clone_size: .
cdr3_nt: TGTGCCAGCAGCTTGGGCCTTAAGGACACTGAAGCTTTCTTT
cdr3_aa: CASSLGLKDTEAFF

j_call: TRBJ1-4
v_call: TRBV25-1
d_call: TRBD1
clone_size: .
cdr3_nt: TGTGCCAGCAGTGCCCCCTCAGGGGGTTCTAATGAAAAACTGTTTTTT
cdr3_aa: CASSAPSGGSNEKLFF

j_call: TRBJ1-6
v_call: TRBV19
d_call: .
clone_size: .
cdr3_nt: TGTGCCAGTAGTCCGCTGACAGGCCCCCTCCACTTT
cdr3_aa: CASSPLTGPLHF

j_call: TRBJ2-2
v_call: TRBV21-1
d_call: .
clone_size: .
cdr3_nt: TGTGCCAGCAGCCACAGACTAGCGGGGGGCGAAAACACCGGGGAGCTGTTTTTT
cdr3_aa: CASSHRLAGGENTGELFF

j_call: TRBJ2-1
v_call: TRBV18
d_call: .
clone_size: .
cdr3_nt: TGTGCCAGCTCACCAGGCTTAGGGGATGAGCAGTTCTTC
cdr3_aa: CASSPGLGDEQFF

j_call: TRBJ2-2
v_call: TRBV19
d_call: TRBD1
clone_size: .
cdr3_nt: TGTGCCAGTAGGGGGACAGGGGTCACCGGGGAGCTGTTTTTT
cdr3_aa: CASRGTGVTGELFF

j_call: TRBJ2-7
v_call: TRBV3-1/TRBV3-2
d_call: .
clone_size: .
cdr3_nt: TGTGCCAGCAGCCAATCGGTAGCGGTAACCTACGAGCAGTACTTC
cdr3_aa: CASSQSVAVTYEQYF

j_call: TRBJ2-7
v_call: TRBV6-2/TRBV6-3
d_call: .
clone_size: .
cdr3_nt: TGTGCCAGCAGTTACACACACACGGACAGCGAGCAGTACTTC
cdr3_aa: CASSYTHTDSEQYF

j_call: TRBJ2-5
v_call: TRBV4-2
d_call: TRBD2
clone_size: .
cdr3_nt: TGTGCCAGCAGCCCTCGGGGGGGGGTCCAAGAGACCCAGTACTTC
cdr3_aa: CASSPRGGVQETQYF

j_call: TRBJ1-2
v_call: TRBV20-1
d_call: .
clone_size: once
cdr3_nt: TGCAGTGCTAGTCCCCTCAACTATGGCTACACCTTC
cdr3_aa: CSASPLNYGYTF

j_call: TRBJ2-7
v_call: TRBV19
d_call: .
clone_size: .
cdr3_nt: TGTGCCAGTAGTACAACAGGGAGCCCAAACTACGAGCAGTACTTC
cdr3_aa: CASSTTGSPNYEQYF

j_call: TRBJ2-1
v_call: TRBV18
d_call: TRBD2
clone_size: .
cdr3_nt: TGTGCCAGCTCACCAAACGGGGGGGCGAACAATGAGCAGTTCTTC
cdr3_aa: CASSPNGGANNEQFF

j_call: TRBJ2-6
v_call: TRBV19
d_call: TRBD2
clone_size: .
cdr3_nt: TGTGCCAGTAGTAATCCCCGCGGGAGTTCTGGGGCCAACGTCCTGACTTTC
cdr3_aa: CASSNPRGSSGANVLTF

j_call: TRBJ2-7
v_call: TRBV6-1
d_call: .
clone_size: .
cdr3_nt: TGTGCCAGCAGTGACGGACAGCCTGGTGGCACCTACGAGCAGTACTTC
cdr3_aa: CASSDGQPGGTYEQYF

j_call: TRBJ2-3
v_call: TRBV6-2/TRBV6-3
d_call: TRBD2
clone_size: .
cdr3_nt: TGTGCCAGCAGTTATCGACTAGCGGGAGATACGCAGTATTTT
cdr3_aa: CASSYRLAGDTQYF

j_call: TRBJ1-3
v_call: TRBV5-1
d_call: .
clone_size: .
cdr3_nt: TGCGCCAGCAGCTTGGAATCGGGTACTGGAAACACCATATATTTT
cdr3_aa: CASSLESGTGNTIYF

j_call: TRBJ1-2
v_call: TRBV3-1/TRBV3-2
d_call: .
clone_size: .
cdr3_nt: TGTGCCAGCAGCCAGGGGGGGGCGGATGGCTACACCTTC
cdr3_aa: CASSQGGADGYTF

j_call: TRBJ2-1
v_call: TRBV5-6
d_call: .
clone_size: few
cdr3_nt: TGTGCCAGCAGCTTTCTAGCGCCTGCTACCTACAATGAGCAGTTCTTC
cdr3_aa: CASSFLAPATYNEQFF

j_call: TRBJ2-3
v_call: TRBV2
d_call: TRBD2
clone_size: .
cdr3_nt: TGTGCCAGCCCTGCCTCGGGACTAGCGGGGGGGCCACGCACAGATACGCAGTATTTT
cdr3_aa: CASPASGLAGGPRTDTQYF

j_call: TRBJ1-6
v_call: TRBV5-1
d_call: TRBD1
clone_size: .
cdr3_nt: TGCGCCAGCAGCTTGAAAGAACAGGGGGTGGGTTCACCCCTCCACTTT
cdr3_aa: CASSLKEQGVGSPLHF

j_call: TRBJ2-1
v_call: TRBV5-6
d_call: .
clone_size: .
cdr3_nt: TGTGCCAGCAGCTGGGGTCGGGGAACCTACAATGAGCAGTTCTTC
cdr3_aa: CASSWGRGTYNEQFF

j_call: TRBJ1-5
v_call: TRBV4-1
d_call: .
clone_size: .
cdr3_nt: TGCGCCAGCAGCCACGGGGACAATAGCAATCAGCCCCAGCATTTT
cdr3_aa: CASSHGDNSNQPQHF

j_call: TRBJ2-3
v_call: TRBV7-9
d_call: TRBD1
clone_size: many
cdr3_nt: TGTGCCAGCAGCCGGGACAGGGGGCTTACCCGTGATACGCAGTATTTT
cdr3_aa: CASSRDRGLTRDTQYF